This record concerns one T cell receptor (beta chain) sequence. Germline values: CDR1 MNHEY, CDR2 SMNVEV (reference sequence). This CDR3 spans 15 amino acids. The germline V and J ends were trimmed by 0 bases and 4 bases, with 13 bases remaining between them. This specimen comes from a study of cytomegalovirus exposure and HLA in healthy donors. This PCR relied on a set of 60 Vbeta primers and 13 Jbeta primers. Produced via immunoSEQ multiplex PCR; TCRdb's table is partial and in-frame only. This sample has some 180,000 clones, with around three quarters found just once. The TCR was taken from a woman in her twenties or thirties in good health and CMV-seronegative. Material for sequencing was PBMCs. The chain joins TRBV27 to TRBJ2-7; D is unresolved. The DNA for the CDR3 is TGTGCCAGCAGTTTATCCTCTACAGTAGAGTACGAGCAGTACTTC. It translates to CASSLSSTVEYEQYF.